The clone carrying this T cell receptor (beta chain) was observed a few times. The entry originates in a study of identical twins. TCRdb re-analysed the 5' RACE reads in MiXCR, keeping a single row per CDR3 protein. The table shows about 690,000 distinct CDR3 sequences, with approximately 6.1% occurring only once. Per the germline V gene, CDR1 is GTSNPN and CDR2 is SVGIG (reference sequence). CDR3 size: 14 residues. Trimming cost V 0 bases and J 8 bases; bases outside gene matches: 4. This receptor was identified in a man younger than 30 in good health. The rearrangement uses TRBV30 and TRBJ2-1; 10 bases line up with TRBD1. Sequencing used naive T cells sorted from blood. The CDR3: CAWSVDRGIDEQFF. The CDR3 bases are TGTGCCTGGAGTGTGGACAGGGGGATAGATGAGCAGTTCTTC.